Presented here are 32 T cell receptor beta chains from one specimen sequenced in a study of beta chain features in type 1 diabetes. Expressed TCRB transcripts got sequenced, as all isolated RNA was reverse transcribed. Produced via immunoSEQ multiplex PCR; TCRdb's table is partial and in-frame only. The data show about 360,000 clones, roughly 12% seen once. The specimen sequenced was naive CD4+ T cells from blood. The origin of the receptors is a young man in good health.

This clone was detected a few times. This chain uses TRBV4-3 with TRBJ2-2, with 9 bases that match TRBD2. Trimming removed 8 bases from V and 1 base from J; junction bases left unmatched: 8. The germline gives CDR1 LGHNA, CDR2 YSLEER. This CDR3 spans 16 amino acids. CDR3 nucleotides: TGCGCCAGCGGTTATAGACTAGCGGAGAACACCGGGGAGCTGTTTTTT. This encodes CASGYRLAENTGELFF.

This clone occurred many times. The rearrangement links TRBV28 to TRBJ2-7; D is undetermined. Germline loops: CDR1 MDHEN, CDR2 SYDVKM. The CDR3 extends over 11 amino acids. With 6 bases removed from V and 5 bases from J, the gap between germline ends came to 8 bases. CDR3 amino acids: CASRSPHEQYF. The DNA for the CDR3 is TGTGCCAGCAGAAGCCCCCACGAGCAGTACTTC.

This clone was detected only a few times. The rearrangement joins TRBV14 to TRBJ1-4; D ambiguous. CDR1 is SGHDN, CDR2 FVKESK, per germline. This CDR3 is built from 14 residues. The ends were cut back, 2 bases at V and 4 bases at J, with 8 bases in the middle. The CDR3 reads CASSQSYFNEKLFF. DNA for the CDR3: TGTGCCAGCAGCCAATCTTATTTTAATGAAAAACTGTTTTTT.

The V call is TRBV6-5, the J call TRBJ2-2; 8 nucleotides match TRBD1. CDR3 length: 15 residues. Germline-derived CDR1 and CDR2 are MNHEY and SVGAGI. The ends lost 7 bases at V and 2 bases at J; junction bases unmatched: 6. The CDR3: CASTRGTGNTGELFF. The CDR3 DNA reads as TGTGCCAGCACCCGAGGGACAGGAAACACCGGGGAGCTGTTTTTT.

The rearrangement joins TRBV11-2 to TRBJ2-2; 15 bases map to TRBD2. The CDR3 contains 16 residues. The junction had 6 bases not matched to a gene; V was cut back by 6 bases and J by 7 bases. Germline assignment: CDR1 SGHAT and CDR2 FQNNGV. CDR3: CASSYGTSGRSGELFF. CDR3 DNA sequence: TGTGCCAGCAGTTACGGGACTAGCGGGAGGAGCGGGGAGCTGTTTTTT. Full variable domain (rest looked up from reference TRBV11-2 and TRBJ2-2): EAGVAQSPRYKIIEKRQSVAFWCNPISGHATLYWYQQILGQGPKLLIQFQNNGVVDDSQLPKDRFSAERLKGVDSTLKIQPAKLEDSAVYLCASSYGTSGRSGELFFGEGSRLTVL.

This clone was counted between two and nine times. The J gene is TRBJ2-5, the V gene TRBV4-2; 10 bases fit TRBD2. V dropped 1 base and J dropped 3; count of bases not matched to a gene: 5. Germline values: CDR1 LGHNA, CDR2 YNFKEQ. The CDR3 sequence is 16 residues long. The CDR3 region has the DNA TGTGCCAGCAGCCAAGCCGGCACTAGCGGGGAAGAGACCCAGTACTTC. The encoded protein is CASSQAGTSGEETQYF.

As to this clone: The sample has other DNA sequences that encode this CDR3 too. V and J are TRBV18 and TRBJ2-7; 9 nucleotides agree with TRBD1. CDR3 size: 14 residues. Germline V lookup: CDR1 KGHSH, CDR2 LQKENI. With 3 bases clipped from V and 3 bases from J, the junction kept 3 bases outside the gene matches. The CDR3 nucleotides are TGTGCCAGCTCACCTACGGGACAGGGCTACGAGCAGTACTTC. This codes for CASSPTGQGYEQYF.

The chain links TRBV30 to TRBJ2-7; weak D call: TRBD1 (7 bases). V lost 1 base and J lost 5, with 12 bases in between. CDR1 and CDR2 from the germline V gene are GTSNPN and SVGIG (reference sequence). The CDR3 loop spans 13 amino acids. Here the CDR3 reads CAWSGQGGHEQYF. Here the CDR3 DNA reads TGTGCCTGGAGTGGACAGGGAGGCCACGAGCAGTACTTC.

To note about this clone: The sample has other DNA sequences that encode this CDR3 too. The chain couples TRBV18 to TRBJ1-2; 7 bases are shared with TRBD1. CDR1 and CDR2 (germline): KGHSH, LQKENI. V lost 3 bases and J lost 4; bases outside the gene matches: 2. This CDR3 has 13 residues. This chain's CDR3 is CASSPDRVYGYTF. The CDR3 DNA reads TGTGCCAGCTCACCTGACAGGGTCTATGGCTACACCTTC.

This clone was observed a few times. The J gene is TRBJ1-2, the V gene TRBV5-6; D perhaps matches TRBD1 (5 bases). Per germline, CDR1 SGHDT and CDR2 YYEEEE. V was trimmed by 4 bases and J by 4 bases, leaving 23 bases between them. This CDR3 contains 17 residues. The CDR3 nucleotides are TGTGCCAGCAGCCACGGAGGGGTGGGGTGGTATAGCTATGGCTACACCTTC. This codes for CASSHGGVGWYSYGYTF.

The chain carries TRBV6-1 and TRBJ1-1; no definite D call. Germline values: CDR1 MNHNS, CDR2 SASEGT. CDR3 size: 14 residues. The V end lost 2 bases, the J end lost 4 bases, and 11 bases lay between the germline ends. This CDR3 reads CASSELYRSTEAFF. CDR3 nucleotide sequence: TGTGCCAGCAGTGAATTATACAGAAGCACTGAAGCTTTCTTT.

This clone was recorded a few times. This sequence joins TRBV11-2 and TRBJ2-2; no reliable D call. The germline CDR1 and CDR2 sequences are SGHAT and FQNNGV. The CDR3 consists of 14 residues. V lost 8 bases and J 0 bases, leaving 10 bases between the germline ends. The CDR3 region is CASAISANTGELFF. In DNA, the CDR3 is TGTGCCAGCGCGATAAGCGCGAACACCGGGGAGCTGTTTTTT.

This clone was counted a few times. The chain is built from TRBV5-4 and TRBJ1-6; D is ambiguous. The CDR3 loop spans 15 amino acids. V lost 4 bases to trimming and J lost 3 bases, with 11 bases between them. Germline V gene lookup returns CDR1 SGHNT and CDR2 YYREEE (reference sequence). The CDR3: CASSLAGIYNSPLHF. CDR3 nucleotide sequence: TGTGCCAGCAGCCTGGCGGGGATCTATAATTCACCCCTCCACTTT. Using reference TRBV5-4 and TRBJ1-6 for the parts outside the CDR3, the full variable domain is ETGVTQSPTHLIKTRGQQVTLRCSSQSGHNTVSWYQQALGQGPQFIFQYYREEENGRGNFPPRFSGLQFPNYSSELNVNALELDDSALYLCASSLAGIYNSPLHFGNGTRLTVT.

This clone was observed a handful of times. The rearrangement uses TRBV7-2 and TRBJ2-2; TRBD1 matches 7 bases. Germline assignment: CDR1 SGHTA and CDR2 FQGNSA. With V trimmed by 6 bases and J by 0 bases, 1 base remained unmatched. The CDR3 runs 14 residues. For the CDR3, the DNA is TGTGCCAGCAGAACAGGGGCGAACACCGGGGAGCTGTTTTTT. It encodes CASRTGANTGELFF.

J is TRBJ2-5 and V is TRBV7-6, with D possibly TRBD2 on 5 matching bases. The CDR3 has 15 residues. Trimming took 4 bases from V and 5 from J, leaving 17 bases between them. Germline values: CDR1 SGHVS, CDR2 FNYEAQ. CDR3 DNA sequence: TGTGCCAGCAGCTCCTCCCTCCGGGGATCGGAGACCCAGTACTTC. Translated: CASSSSLRGSETQYF.

The chain has TRBV30 and TRBJ2-5, with D perhaps TRBD2 (6 bases). This CDR3 is built from 12 residues. CDR1 GTSNPN and CDR2 SVGIG come from the germline V gene (reference sequence). The V end was cut by 4 bases, the J end by 4 bases, with 10 bases between. The CDR3 spells CAWTKGGETQYF. The CDR3, as DNA: TGTGCCTGGACCAAGGGAGGAGAGACCCAGTACTTC.

The DNA of the CDR3 is TGTGCCAGCAGCCAACCCGGACAGGCCAAAAACATTCAGTACTTC. This codes for CASSQPGQAKNIQYF. The genes are TRBV14 and TRBJ2-4; D is possibly TRBD1 (6 bases). Germline loops: CDR1 SGHDN, CDR2 FVKESK. The CDR3 length is 15 residues. V was trimmed by 2 bases and J by 1 base, leaving 9 bases between them. Combining the CDR3 with reference TRBV14 and TRBJ2-4 gives the whole variable domain EAGVTQFPSHSVIEKGQTVTLRCDPISGHDNLYWYRRVMGKEIKFLLHFVKESKQDESGMPNNRFLAERTGGTYSTLKVQPAELEDSGVYFCASSQPGQAKNIQYFGAGTRLSVL.

The chain combines TRBV9 with TRBJ1-1, with TRBD1 matching 7 bases. V lost 4 bases, J lost 3 bases, and 6 bases stayed unmatched. The CDR3 length is 14 residues. Germline V gives CDR1 SGDLS, CDR2 YYNGEE. CDR3 in amino acids: CASSLNTGDTEAFF. CDR3 in DNA: TGTGCCAGCAGCCTAAATACAGGGGACACTGAAGCTTTCTTT.

A few counts support this clone. The rearrangement uses TRBV12-5 and TRBJ2-2; D call uncertain. The germline V gene encodes CDR1 LGHNT and CDR2 FRNRAP. CDR3 length: 13 amino acids. V lost 1 base, J lost 5 bases, and 5 bases lay in between. The CDR3 DNA follows: TGTGCTAGTGGTTTGGAGCTGACCGGGGAGCTGTTTTTT. Protein product: CASGLELTGELFF.

This chain uses TRBV7-6 with TRBJ2-3; no clear D gene. The V and J ends lost 5 bases and 2 bases respectively, with 8 bases between them. CDR3 length: 13 residues. Germline CDR1 is SGHVS and CDR2 is FNYEAQ. The CDR3 region is CASSLSYTDTQYF. CDR3 nucleotide sequence: TGTGCCAGCAGCCTGTCGTACACAGATACGCAGTATTTT.

CDR3 sequence (DNA): TGCGCCAGCAGCTTACTCCAAGAGACCCAGTACTTC. This translates into CASSLLQETQYF. J is TRBJ2-5 and V is TRBV5-1; D is unresolved. Per the germline V gene, CDR1 is SGHRS and CDR2 is YFSETQ. The CDR3 runs 12 residues. Trimming cost V 2 bases and J 1 base, with 3 bases left between them.

The chain has TRBV7-2 and TRBJ2-3; TRBD1 agrees at 9 bases. With V trimmed by 0 bases and J by 5 bases, 6 bases remained unmatched. From germline, CDR1 is SGHTA and CDR2 FQGNSA. The CDR3 consists of 16 residues. Here the CDR3 reads CASSLASTGGIDTQYF. CDR3 nucleotides: TGTGCCAGCAGCTTAGCGTCGACAGGGGGGATAGATACGCAGTATTTT.

The table lists this clone with a few counts. The CDR3 loop is CASSQDPRGRPWETQYF. CDR3 nucleotides: TGTGCCAGCAGCCAAGACCCGCGCGGGAGACCGTGGGAGACCCAGTACTTC. The chain recombines TRBV4-2 with TRBJ2-5; the match to TRBD2 covers 7 bases. The CDR3 is 17 residues long. From germline, CDR1 is LGHNA and CDR2 YNFKEQ. Trimming removed 0 bases from V and 5 bases from J; junction bases left unmatched: 12.

This clone turned up a few times. V and J are TRBV25-1 and TRBJ2-1; 7 nucleotides line up with TRBD2. The J segment lost 6 bases and the V segment lost 6 bases, leaving 5 bases of the junction unmatched. This CDR3 is 13 amino acids long. Germline-derived CDR1 and CDR2 are MGHDK and SYGVNS. Written as DNA, the CDR3 is TGTGCCAGCAGAGGGACTACATCCAATGAGCAGTTCTTC. This codes for CASRGTTSNEQFF.

This clone has a handful of counts. V and J are TRBV5-1 and TRBJ2-5, with 9 bases fitting TRBD2. Germline values: CDR1 SGHRS, CDR2 YFSETQ. The CDR3 loop spans 18 amino acids. Trimming removed 0 bases from V and 3 bases from J; junction bases left unmatched: 12. The CDR3 nucleotides read TGCGCCAGCAGCTTGGTTCATGGCGGGAGGGCCGGTGAAGAGACCCAGTACTTC. Translating gives CASSLVHGGRAGEETQYF.

This chain joins TRBV7-2 and TRBJ2-5; tentatively, D is TRBD2 (7 bases). CDR1 and CDR2 from the germline V gene are SGHTA and FQGNSA. CDR3 length equals 16 residues. The V gene lost 1 base and the J gene lost 6 bases, with 18 bases spanning the gap. DNA for the CDR3: TGTGCCAGCAGCTTAGTTAGGGGGGGACCTGAGAAGACCCAGTACTTC. Residues: CASSLVRGGPEKTQYF.

The V gene is TRBV30, the J gene TRBJ1-6, with TRBD1 identical over 9 bases. Germline assignment: CDR1 GTSNPN and CDR2 SVGIG (reference sequence). The CDR3 contains 17 residues. With 0 bases clipped from V and 0 bases from J, the junction kept 3 bases outside the gene matches. The CDR3: CAWSVRDRASYNSPLHF. The CDR3 coding sequence is TGTGCCTGGAGTGTTCGGGACAGGGCCTCCTATAATTCACCCCTCCACTTT.

This clone has just a few counts. For the CDR3, the DNA is TGTGCCAGCAGTTACCGGGACTCCCCAATAGGTGGCTACACCTTC. The encoded protein is CASSYRDSPIGGYTF. This chain links TRBV6-5 with TRBJ1-2, with D tentatively TRBD1 (5 bases). The CDR3 is made up of 15 amino acids. Germline CDR1 reads MNHEY; CDR2 reads SVGAGI. Deletions cut 2 bases from V and 7 bases from J, with 17 bases between.

V usage is TRBV5-6 and J usage is TRBJ1-4; D ambiguous. The CDR3 has 15 residues. V lost 6 bases to trimming and J lost 5 bases, with 17 bases between them. The germline CDR1 and CDR2 sequences are SGHDT and YYEEEE. The CDR3 region is CASTRSTNRNEKLFF. The CDR3 DNA follows: TGTGCCAGCACCCGATCCACGAACCGGAATGAAAAACTGTTTTTT.

The DNA for the CDR3 is TGCGCCAGCAGCCAAGTAGCGGGGGGGCGGACAGATACGCAGTATTTT. Its protein is CASSQVAGGRTDTQYF. The rearrangement joins TRBV4-3 to TRBJ2-3, with 11 positions matching TRBD2. The CDR3 sequence is 16 residues long. V lost 1 base, J lost 3 bases, and 3 bases stayed unmatched. Germline values: CDR1 LGHNA, CDR2 YSLEER.

A few counts support this clone. The rearrangement uses TRBV18 and TRBJ2-7; tentative D call: TRBD2 (5 bases). The V gene lost 5 bases and the J gene lost 3 bases, with 11 bases spanning the gap. CDR1 is KGHSH and CDR2 is LQKENI in the germline V gene. The CDR3 is 13 amino acids. The CDR3 DNA reads as TGTGCCAGCTCAGAAAAGGCGGGCTACGAGCAGTACTTC. Its translation is CASSEKAGYEQYF.

This clone was seen only a few times. The V gene is TRBV9, the J gene TRBJ2-3; D is unclear. V dropped 4 bases and J dropped 0 bases, with 6 bases sitting between them. CDR1 and CDR2 (germline): SGDLS, YYNGEE. The CDR3 is made up of 13 amino acids. CDR3 in DNA: TGTGCCAGCAGCACAGTTAGCACAGATACGCAGTATTTT. Its protein is CASSTVSTDTQYF.